A single TCR beta chain is shown here with its context. Its matching antigen is unknown. Template for every sorted-subset replicate PCR totaled around 200 ng DNA, about 30,000 T cell genomes. As processed by the authors: Junction-only immunoSEQ sequences carried no quality scores, so filtering differed. TCRdb keeps only in-frame clones here, not all; method: immunoSEQ multiplex PCR. D and trimming were read from the DNA, whereas the V and J calls and clone size are those reported in that table. The sample has around 2.1 million clones; approximately 94% are singletons. Germline CDR1 and CDR2: MNHEY and SMNVEV (reference sequence). The ends were cut back, 5 bases at V and 5 bases at J, with 18 bases in the middle. The CDR3 sequence is 15 residues long. Terminally differentiated effector memory CD45RA+ cells were excluded from the naive CD8 cells, which were CD45RO-negative and positively selected for CCR7.

The sample comes from a study of shared clonotypes between healthy human individuals. General study results and limits: Apart from blood, nothing was sampled; tissue repertoires likely differ.

The sequenced material came from naive CD8+ T cells from PBMCs. The receptor's source is a man aged 18 to 30 in good health. Some clones in this sample may be carry-over from other donors' samples. The chain uses TRBV27 and TRBJ1-2; D is perhaps TRBD1 (5 bases). The CDR3 bases are TGTGCCAGCAGTCCGGAATTGACAGCTAGGTATGGCTACACCTTC. This gives the protein CASSPELTARYGYTF.